What follows are 30 T cell receptor beta chains derived from one specimen sequenced in a study of T cell responses to AZD1222 COVID-19 vaccine. Produced via immunoSEQ multiplex PCR; TCRdb's table is partial and in-frame only. The sample records about 160,000 clones, approximately 91% being singletons. The specimen was peripheral blood, collected on day 0 of AZD1222 vaccination. The receptors stem from an adult in good health.

A word on this clone: Within the sample, other DNA sequences also encode this same CDR3. V usage is TRBV5-1 and J usage is TRBJ1-4, with D possibly TRBD1 on 6 matching bases. The germline CDR1 and CDR2 sequences are SGHRS and YFSETQ. The CDR3 is 14 amino acids. Trimming stripped 0 bases from V and 7 bases from J, with 10 bases between. CDR3 sequence (DNA): TGCGCCAGCAGCTTGGGGCAGGGGAGTGAAAAACTGTTTTTT. Translating it yields CASSLGQGSEKLFF.

This clone occurred once. This chain links TRBV24-1 with TRBJ2-1; the D is unclear. Germline-derived CDR1 and CDR2 are KGHDR and SFDVKD. The germline V and J ends were trimmed by 4 bases and 6 bases, with 12 bases remaining between them. The CDR3 covers 14 residues. The CDR3 region is CATSDYSDSNEQFF. As DNA, the CDR3 is TGTGCCACCAGTGACTACAGCGACTCCAATGAGCAGTTCTTC.

The chain carries TRBV27 and TRBJ1-2, with 7 bases lining up with TRBD1. The CDR3 is 12 amino acids. Germline V gene data show CDR1 as MNHEY and CDR2 as SMNVEV (reference sequence). J lost 8 bases, V lost 4 bases, and 4 bases had no gene match. Written as DNA, the CDR3 is TGTGCCAGCAGTTCACAGGGGAGGGGCTACACCTTC. Amino acid sequence: CASSSQGRGYTF.

The rearrangement uses TRBV27 and TRBJ1-1; a possible D gene is TRBD1 (5 bases). Trimming shortened V by 4 bases and J by 2 bases, and 8 bases separated the two germline ends. Germline CDR1 is MNHEY and CDR2 is SMNVEV (reference sequence). The CDR3 loop spans 13 amino acids. CDR3 nucleotides: TGTGCCAGCAGTTCGGACACTAACACTGAAGCTTTCTTT. The encoded protein is CASSSDTNTEAFF.

The chain carries TRBV6-5 and TRBJ2-7; tentative D call: TRBD1 (5 bases). The CDR3 runs 14 residues. Trimming shortened V by 7 bases and J by 2 bases, and 15 bases separated the two germline ends. CDR1 and CDR2 (germline): MNHEY, SVGAGI. DNA for the CDR3: TGTGCCAGCAAGCAGACAGCTACAACCTACGAGCAGTACTTC. Translated, it gives CASKQTATTYEQYF.

This chain links TRBV9 with TRBJ2-3; 8 bases line up with TRBD2. Per germline, CDR1 SGDLS and CDR2 YYNGEE. J lost 2 bases, V lost 6 bases, and 8 bases had no gene match. The CDR3 is 15 amino acids. Here the CDR3 reads CASNSGTRDTDTQYF. CDR3 bases: TGTGCCAGCAACTCCGGGACTAGGGACACAGATACGCAGTATTTT.

This chain connects TRBV27 to TRBJ1-1; D gene ambiguous. The CDR3 contains 13 residues. V was trimmed by 5 bases and J by 6 bases, leaving 13 bases between them. The germline CDR1 and CDR2 sequences are MNHEY and SMNVEV (reference sequence). DNA for the CDR3: TGTGCCAGCAGTAATATTGTGGAGGCTGAAGCTTTCTTT. Amino acid sequence: CASSNIVEAEAFF.

The rearrangement uses TRBV4-2 and TRBJ2-1; 8 bases agree with TRBD2. There are 15 residues in the CDR3. The germline CDR1 and CDR2 sequences are LGHNA and YNFKEQ. Losses at the gene ends were 5 bases for V and 9 bases for J; bases not matched to a gene: 12. The CDR3 bases are TGTGCCAGCAGCGAACTGGGCGGGAGGTCCAGTGAGCAGTTCTTC. It specifies CASSELGGRSSEQFF.

The rearrangement uses TRBV7-9 and TRBJ2-7; D ambiguous. There are 12 residues in the CDR3. The V and J ends lost 5 bases and 3 bases respectively, with 8 bases between them. Germline V lookup: CDR1 SEHNR, CDR2 FQNEAQ (reference sequence). CDR3 DNA sequence: TGTGCCAGCAGCCCCCGCAGCTACGAGCAGTACTTC. Its protein product is CASSPRSYEQYF.

The gene calls are TRBV5-4 and TRBJ2-7, with TRBD2 matching over 8 bases. V dropped 4 bases and J dropped 5; count of bases not matched to a gene: 14. CDR3 length: 16 residues. Germline assignment: CDR1 SGHNT and CDR2 YYREEE (reference sequence). The CDR3 loop is CASSPRREVPRDEQYF. The CDR3 bases are TGTGCCAGCAGCCCTCGGCGGGAGGTCCCCAGGGACGAGCAGTACTTC. The variable domain in full, with the rest retrieved from reference TRBV5-4 and TRBJ2-7, is ETGVTQSPTHLIKTRGQQVTLRCSSQSGHNTVSWYQQALGQGPQFIFQYYREEENGRGNFPPRFSGLQFPNYSSELNVNALELDDSALYLCASSPRREVPRDEQYFGPGTRLTVT.

This clone was recorded once. The rearrangement joins TRBV10-3 to TRBJ1-1, with D tentatively TRBD1 (6 bases). The germline CDR1 and CDR2 sequences are ENHRY and SYGVKD. The CDR3 consists of 15 residues. Trimming removed 8 bases at V and 1 base at J, with 17 bases between. CDR3 residues: CAIAEQGRGNTEAFF. The CDR3 nucleotides are TGTGCCATCGCGGAACAGGGAAGAGGGAACACTGAAGCTTTCTTT.

A few counts support this clone. CDR3 residues: CASGGTLNTGELFF. Here the CDR3 DNA reads TGTGCCAGCGGCGGGACATTGAACACCGGGGAGCTGTTTTTT. The V and J genes are TRBV28 and TRBJ2-2, with D possibly being TRBD1 or TRBD2 (6 bases each). This CDR3 contains 14 residues. The V end lost 8 bases, the J end lost 1 base, and 11 bases lay between the germline ends. CDR1 is MDHEN and CDR2 is SYDVKM in the germline V gene.

The rearrangement links TRBV6-5 to TRBJ2-1, with 11 bases that match TRBD2. The CDR3 consists of 14 residues. The V gene end was trimmed by 10 bases and the J gene end by 10 bases; junction bases not matched to a gene: 12. CDR1 and CDR2 (germline): MNHEY, SVGAGI. In nucleotides, the CDR3 is TGTGCCACCACGGGGCTAGCGGGAGGCAGCGAGCAGTTCTTC. This sequence encodes CATTGLAGGSEQFF.

The chain uses TRBV24-1 and TRBJ2-3, with 10 bases that match TRBD2. Germline V gene lookup returns CDR1 KGHDR and CDR2 SFDVKD. After removal of 3 bases from V and 5 bases from J, the junction contained 10 bases not matched to a gene. The CDR3 contains 17 residues. CDR3: CATSDPSLAGAGDTQYF. CDR3 nucleotide sequence: TGTGCCACCAGTGATCCCTCTCTAGCGGGAGCTGGAGATACGCAGTATTTT.

V gene TRBV19 combines with J gene TRBJ1-1; the D is unclear. The V gene lost 6 bases and the J gene lost 0 bases, with 8 bases spanning the gap. The germline V gene encodes CDR1 LNHDA and CDR2 SQIVND (reference sequence). The CDR3 loop spans 13 amino acids. CDR3 nucleotide sequence: TGTGCCAGTAGGGAGACGGTGAACACTGAAGCTTTCTTT. As protein: CASRETVNTEAFF.

This clone was seen only a few times. The chain links TRBV7-3 to TRBJ2-2; 8 nucleotides align to TRBD1. This CDR3 region has 16 residues. V lost 4 bases, J lost 1 base, and 5 bases stayed unmatched. Looked up from germline, CDR1 is SGHTA and CDR2 is FQGTGA. For the CDR3, the DNA is TGTGCCAGCAGCTCCCTAGGACAGGGGAACACCGGGGAGCTGTTTTTT. It encodes CASSSLGQGNTGELFF.

This sequence joins TRBV28 and TRBJ1-2; 11 bases fit TRBD1. The CDR3 loop spans 13 amino acids. CDR1 is MDHEN and CDR2 is SYDVKM in the germline V gene. Germline trimming cut 3 bases from V and 7 bases from J; bases unmatched to any gene: 1. For the CDR3, the DNA is TGTGCCAGCAGTTTGGGACAGGGGGGTGGCTACACCTTC. This translates into CASSLGQGGGYTF.

This clone was seen just once. This rearrangement joins TRBV10-2 to TRBJ1-1; D not resolved. The CDR3 covers 15 residues. V was shortened by 6 bases and J by 3 bases, with 17 bases between the two germline ends. The germline V gene has CDR1 WSHSY and CDR2 SAAADI. The CDR3 spells CASRTRGGIDTEAFF. The DNA for the CDR3 is TGCGCCAGCAGAACCCGCGGAGGAATAGACACTGAAGCTTTCTTT.

The chain is built from TRBV6-5 and TRBJ2-7, with D tentatively TRBD2 (6 bases). The CDR3 totals 11 residues. With 8 bases removed from V and 7 bases from J, the gap between germline ends came to 12 bases. Germline CDR1 and CDR2: MNHEY and SVGAGI. This chain's CDR3 is CASSRRGEQYF. The CDR3 coding sequence is TGTGCCAGCTCCCGGAGGGGAGAGCAGTACTTC.

The chain recombines TRBV6-1 with TRBJ1-6; 7 bases agree with TRBD1. Germline CDR1 is MNHNS and CDR2 is SASEGT. With V trimmed by 0 bases and J by 10 bases, 9 bases remained unmatched. The CDR3 spans 16 residues. The chain's CDR3 is CASSEAWAGGRSPLHF. In DNA, the CDR3 is TGTGCCAGCAGTGAAGCGTGGGCAGGGGGGCGCTCACCCCTCCACTTT.

This chain connects TRBV27 to TRBJ2-2; 9 bases map to TRBD1. CDR1 and CDR2 (germline): MNHEY, SMNVEV (reference sequence). The V segment lost 4 bases and the J segment 1 base; nucleotides outside the gene matches: 10. The CDR3 sequence is 18 residues long. In DNA form, the CDR3 reads TGTGCCAGCAGTTCTCCTACAGGGGGCATGAGGAACACCGGGGAGCTGTTTTTT. This encodes CASSSPTGGMRNTGELFF.

V and J are TRBV30 and TRBJ1-1; a possible D gene is TRBD1 (5 bases). Looked up from germline, CDR1 is GTSNPN and CDR2 is SVGIG (reference sequence). The CDR3 totals 14 residues. Deletions cut 7 bases from V and 0 bases from J, with 15 bases between. As DNA, the CDR3 is TGTGCCTCACAGGCACTCACTATGAACACTGAAGCTTTCTTT. This encodes CASQALTMNTEAFF.

Here the CDR3 DNA reads TGCGCCAGCAGCCAAGTACACGGTGAAGCTTTCTTT. Translation gives CASSQVHGEAFF. The chain is built from TRBV4-1 and TRBJ1-1; no clear D. Germline CDR1 is MGHRA and CDR2 is YSYEKL. Trimming shortened V by 1 base and J by 7 bases, and 7 bases separated the two germline ends. The CDR3 runs 12 residues.

This clone appeared a single time. The V call is TRBV19, the J call TRBJ1-5; tentatively, D is TRBD1 (6 bases). The germline CDR1 and CDR2 sequences are LNHDA and SQIVND (reference sequence). This CDR3 spans 14 amino acids. V lost 5 bases and J 3 bases, leaving 11 bases between the germline ends. The CDR3 DNA reads TGTGCCAGTAGTGAGGGGGGGACCAATCAGCCCCAGCATTTT. This gives the protein CASSEGGTNQPQHF.

This chain joins TRBV2 and TRBJ1-5; D is undetermined. The ends were cut back, 4 bases at V and 3 bases at J, with 4 bases in the middle. The germline V gene encodes CDR1 SNHLY and CDR2 FYNNEI. The CDR3 spans 12 residues. The CDR3 reads CASSVYNQPQHF. The CDR3 DNA reads as TGTGCCAGCAGTGTTTACAATCAGCCCCAGCATTTT.

The rearrangement uses TRBV6-5 and TRBJ2-3; 7 nucleotides align to TRBD1. The junction had 6 bases not matched to a gene; V was cut back by 10 bases and J by 2 bases. The CDR3 extends over 13 amino acids. CDR1 and CDR2 from the germline V gene are MNHEY and SVGAGI. CDR3 in amino acids: CATTGDLTDTQYF. The CDR3 nucleotides read TGTGCCACCACAGGGGACCTCACAGATACGCAGTATTTT.

The V call is TRBV18, the J call TRBJ1-5, with unresolved D. This CDR3 region has 15 residues. V was pared by 2 bases and J by 4 bases, with 12 bases between. The germline gives CDR1 KGHSH, CDR2 LQKENI. Here the CDR3 DNA reads TGTGCCAGCTCACCATTAAGGGAGGGTAATCAGCCCCAGCATTTT. This translates into CASSPLREGNQPQHF.

The CDR3 nucleotides are TGTGCCACCATACCGACTAGCGGGGGGGCCTACAATGAGCAGTTCTTC. As protein: CATIPTSGGAYNEQFF. V is TRBV10-3 and J is TRBJ2-1, with 14 positions matching TRBD2. The CDR3 is 16 residues long. The trim removed 10 bases at V and 2 bases at J, leaving 7 bases unmatched. From germline, CDR1 is ENHRY and CDR2 SYGVKD.

The chain has TRBV10-2 and TRBJ1-1, with D unclear. Looked up from germline, CDR1 is WSHSY and CDR2 is SAAADI. Between the trimmed V and J ends, which lost 2 bases and 4 bases, there was a span of 11 bases. CDR3 length: 14 amino acids. CDR3 in amino acids: CASSETSASTEAFF. CDR3 DNA: TGCGCCAGCAGTGAGACTTCGGCCAGCACTGAAGCTTTCTTT.

A remark on this clone: A much bigger clone sits one base away, suggesting this may be a read error. The chain joins TRBV7-3 to TRBJ2-5; no reliable D call. This CDR3 is built from 11 residues. Trimming pared 4 bases from V and 1 base from J, leaving 1 base between. The V gene's germline CDR1 is SGHTA and CDR2 FQGTGA. The DNA for the CDR3 is TGTGCCAGCAGCTCCCAAGAGACCCAGTACTTC. As protein: CASSSQETQYF.